Reported below is one T cell receptor (beta chain). What it binds is not known. The PCR contained 60 Vbeta and 13 Jbeta primers. Clones were read by immunoSEQ multiplex PCR, and TCRdb kept only the in-frame ones, dropping some. This specimen shows 80,000 to 100,000 clones; the ten leading clones hold 0.58%. The data originate from a study of cytomegalovirus exposure and HLA in healthy donors. The study's findings and limits: The study assumed roughly uniform donor sequencing depth for presence/absence analyses.

This sequence originates from a man between 50 and 59 years old in good health and CMV-seronegative. The sequencing input was PBMCs.

CDR3 in amino acids: CASSVGSQYNEQFF. The CDR3 region has the DNA TGTGCCAGCAGCGTAGGGTCGCAGTACAATGAGCAGTTCTTC. This sequence joins TRBV9 and TRBJ2-1; D call uncertain. The CDR3 covers 14 residues. V was trimmed by 0 bases and J by 4 bases, leaving 8 bases between them. Germline CDR1 is SGDLS and CDR2 is YYNGEE.